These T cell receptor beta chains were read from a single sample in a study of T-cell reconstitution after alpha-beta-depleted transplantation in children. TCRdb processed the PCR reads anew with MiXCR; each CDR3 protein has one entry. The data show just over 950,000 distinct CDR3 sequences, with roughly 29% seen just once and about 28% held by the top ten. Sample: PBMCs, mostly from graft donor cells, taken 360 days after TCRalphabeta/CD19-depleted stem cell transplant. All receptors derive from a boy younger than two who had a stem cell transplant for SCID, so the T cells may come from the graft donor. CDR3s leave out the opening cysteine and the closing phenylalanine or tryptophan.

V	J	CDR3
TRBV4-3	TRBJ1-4	ASSQDYRGDQEKLF
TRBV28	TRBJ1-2	ASTESGGANYGYT
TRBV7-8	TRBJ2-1	ASSLAGAPYNEQF
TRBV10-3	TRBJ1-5	AISDPGQANDQPQH
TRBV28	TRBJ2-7	ASSFLTGGPYEQY
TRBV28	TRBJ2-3	AIRIPRGRASTDTQY
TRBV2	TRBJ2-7	ASRDTGTGYYEQY
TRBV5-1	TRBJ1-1	ASSYIGTANTEAF
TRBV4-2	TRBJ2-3	ASSQDPSGGGDTQY
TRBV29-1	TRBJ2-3	SVEDRHLAGIITDTQY
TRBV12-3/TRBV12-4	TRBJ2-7	ASSLAAGYGYEQY
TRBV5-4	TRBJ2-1	ASSVPPREQF
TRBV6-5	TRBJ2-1	ASSSPRGDNNEQF
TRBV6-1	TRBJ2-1	ASSKPLTRSYNEQF
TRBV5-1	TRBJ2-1	ASSLMGMSEQF
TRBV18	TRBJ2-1	ASSSQGVQATYEQF
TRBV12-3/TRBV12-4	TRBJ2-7	ASSRNSEYEQY
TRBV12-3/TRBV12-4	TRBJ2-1	ASRLDRGTYNEQF
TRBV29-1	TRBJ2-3	SVDRDTSRTDTRY
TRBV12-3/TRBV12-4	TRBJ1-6	ASTWGTGSSSYNSPLH
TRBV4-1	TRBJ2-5	ASSQTAGETQY
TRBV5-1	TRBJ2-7	ASSLGAETTYEQY
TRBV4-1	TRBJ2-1	ASSHPFRDRGPYNEQF
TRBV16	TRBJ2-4	ASSQSWDGDIQY
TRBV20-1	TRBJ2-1	SARSSGGAYNEQF
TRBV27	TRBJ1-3	ASSLRRSGGNTIY
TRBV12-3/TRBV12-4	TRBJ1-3	ASSLIWGAGNTIY
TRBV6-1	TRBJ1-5	ASSEASNQPQH
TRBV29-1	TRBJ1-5	SGRTGENQPQH
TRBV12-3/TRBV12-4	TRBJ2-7	ASKGQGFYEQY
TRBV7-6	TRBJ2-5	ASSLVDSQETQY
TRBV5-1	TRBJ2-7	ASSFSDSYEQY
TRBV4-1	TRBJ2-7	ASSQVPRDGSYEQY
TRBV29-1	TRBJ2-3	SVGKDLTDTQY
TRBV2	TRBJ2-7	ASCPQKRYEQY
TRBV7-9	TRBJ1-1	ASSTRGQGFGEAF
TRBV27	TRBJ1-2	ASSSRSRGLASYGYT
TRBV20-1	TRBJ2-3	SARDRPRVSTDTQY
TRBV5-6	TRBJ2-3	ASSPAHFGQGSADTQY
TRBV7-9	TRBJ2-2	ASSFWSGLGNTGELF
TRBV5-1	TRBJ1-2	ASSLVEGSDRGYT
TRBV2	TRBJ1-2	ASSEGGGMVRYGYT
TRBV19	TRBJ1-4	ASISALNEKLF
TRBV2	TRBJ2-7	ASWDRGYEQY